This T cell receptor beta chain was observed in a study of early T cells in non-severe SARS-CoV-2 infection. Study-level information: From unsorted whole blood, bulk RNA was sequenced, and the chains remained unpaired.

CDR3 length equals 14 residues. V was cut by 5 bases and J by 0 bases, with 8 bases left in between. Germline CDR1 reads DFQATT; CDR2 reads SNEGSKA (reference sequence). On this clonotype: Its antigen is still unknown.

Individual cDNA molecules each received unique molecular identifiers attached to them. From the 5' RACE reads, TCRdb called clonotypes with MiXCR, one entry per CDR3 protein. The sample yields 50,000 to 60,000 distinct CDR3 sequences, approximately 11% seen once. Study-level points and caveats: Clonotype matching in VDJdb favored anti-spike CD8 responses and did not capture private and CD4 specificities.

The receptor was isolated from an adult who was a healthcare worker with PCR-confirmed SARS-CoV-2 infection or an uninfected control (not recorded which). The chain uses TRBV20-1 and TRBJ2-6; TRBD1 might be the D (6 bases). The sample consisted of whole blood. The CDR3 sequence is CSARGGSGANVLTF. The CDR3 bases are TGCAGTGCTCGAGGGGGCTCTGGGGCCAACGTCCTGACTTTC.